Below, 24 T cell receptor beta chains from the same sample are listed, as sequenced in a study of T-cell reconstitution after alpha-beta-depleted transplantation in children (TCRdb year 2016). Library preparation employed PCR. Sequenced on an Illumina HiSeq 2500. TCR library preparation used molecular barcoding, with unique molecular identifiers applied to normalize quantification of the TCRbeta repertoire. TCRdb's own reprocessing of the public reads used fastp at Q25 and MiXCR and kept productive beta chains. Every entry covers one CDR3 protein and lists the most common genes and DNA from its rows. The sample table contains around 450,000 distinct CDR3 sequences; only one count was recorded for roughly 15% of them. The ten largest clones capture around 30% of the sample. This specimen's treatment or condition label, per the study, means: allogeneic hematopoietic cell transplantation with graft depleted of TCRalphabeta T cells and CD19 B cells.

The source was PBMCs, mostly from graft donor cells, collected 360 days after TCRalphabeta/CD19-depleted stem cell transplant. The receptor source for this set is a boy younger than two who had a stem cell transplant for Wiskott-Aldrich syndrome, so the T cells may come from the graft donor.

This clonotype appeared a few times. This sequence joins TRBV5-1 and TRBJ1-1; D unclear. CDR3 length: 12 amino acids. Germline CDR1 SGHRS, CDR2 YFSETQ. The ends were cut back, 4 bases at V and 2 bases at J, with 6 bases in the middle. The chain's CDR3 is CASSHENTEAFF. CDR3 sequence (DNA): TGCGCCAGCAGCCATGAAAACACTGAAGCTTTCTTT.

The table lists this clonotype with many counts. This chain links TRBV4-1 with TRBJ2-1; D gene ambiguous. This CDR3 region has 14 residues. The V end lost 2 bases, the J end lost 9 bases, and 14 bases lay between the germline ends. Germline lookup yields CDR1 MGHRA and CDR2 YSYEKL. The CDR3 is CASSQFPRAGEQFF. CDR3 nucleotides: TGCGCCAGCAGCCAATTTCCTAGAGCCGGTGAGCAGTTCTTC.

This sequence joins TRBV12-3 or TRBV12-4 and TRBJ2-3; 7 bases line up with TRBD2. The J segment lost 3 bases and the V segment lost 4 bases, leaving 7 bases of the junction unmatched. The CDR3 is made up of 15 amino acids. This CDR3 is CASSWGRGSTDTQYF. The CDR3 DNA is TGTGCCAGCAGTTGGGGGAGGGGAAGTACAGATACGCAGTATTTT.

This clonotype appeared a few times. The chain has TRBV9 and TRBJ2-1; 9 bases fit TRBD2. The CDR3 consists of 15 residues. Per germline, CDR1 SGDLS and CDR2 YYNGEE. The J segment lost 8 bases and the V segment lost 0 bases, leaving 6 bases of the junction unmatched. CDR3 DNA: TGTGCCAGCAGCGTAGGGGGACTAGCAAGACATGAGCAGTTCTTC. This gives the protein CASSVGGLARHEQFF.

This clonotype was counted a few times. The genes are TRBV7-9 and TRBJ2-3, with unresolved D. Germline V gene sequence: CDR1 SEHNR, CDR2 FQNEAQ (reference sequence). With 6 bases removed from V and 0 bases from J, the gap between germline ends came to 16 bases. CDR3 length: 16 residues. The CDR3 coding sequence is TGTGCCAGCAGTTTCCTCGGACCGATTAGCACAGATACGCAGTATTTT. Its protein product is CASSFLGPISTDTQYF.

Many counts were recorded for this clonotype. The chain carries TRBV5-1 and TRBJ1-1; D gene uncertain. Germline values: CDR1 SGHRS, CDR2 YFSETQ. V gave up 0 bases and J gave up 1 base, with 10 bases separating them. The CDR3 loop spans 15 amino acids. The CDR3 bases are TGCGCCAGCAGCTTGGCTCGCTGGGAGAACACTGAAGCTTTCTTT. The encoded protein is CASSLARWENTEAFF.

The chain combines TRBV7-9 with TRBJ1-5; 10 positions agree with TRBD1. The V segment lost 4 bases and the J segment 6 bases; nucleotides outside the gene matches: 6. Per the germline V gene, CDR1 is SEHNR and CDR2 is FQNEAQ (reference sequence). This CDR3 is 15 amino acids long. Here the CDR3 reads CASSSSGQGSQPQHF. The CDR3 DNA sequence: TGTGCCAGCAGCTCATCGGGACAGGGGTCTCAGCCCCAGCATTTT. Looking up the rest from reference TRBV7-9 and TRBJ1-5 gives the full variable domain: DTGVSQNPRHKITKRGQNVTFRCDPISEHNRLYWYRQTLGQGPEFLTYFQNEAQLEKSRLLSDRFSAERPKGSFSTLEIQRTEQGDSAMYLCASSSSGQGSQPQHFGDGTRLSIL.

The table lists this clonotype with a few counts. V usage is TRBV5-1 and J usage is TRBJ1-5; weak D call: TRBD1 (6 bases). The length of the CDR3 is 16 residues. Trimming left V 4 bases short and J 2 bases short, with 16 bases between. The germline V gene encodes CDR1 SGHRS and CDR2 YFSETQ. In nucleotides, the CDR3 is TGCGCCAGCAGCCCGGGACAACCCGGCGGCAATCAGCCCCAGCATTTT. Its protein is CASSPGQPGGNQPQHF.

This clonotype has more than one count but fewer than ten. The rearrangement joins TRBV7-2 to TRBJ1-5; D is perhaps TRBD1 (5 bases). Trimming removed 9 bases at V and 2 bases at J, with 11 bases between. Germline V CDR1 and CDR2: SGHTA, FQGNSA. This CDR3 has 13 amino acids. The CDR3: CASGRGGNQPQHF. In DNA, the CDR3 is TGTGCCAGTGGGCGGGGGGGCAATCAGCCCCAGCATTTT.

In its sample, this clonotype was seen a few times. The chain has TRBV5-1 and TRBJ2-3; 9 bases map to TRBD2. The CDR3 has 17 amino acids. CDR1 is SGHRS, CDR2 YFSETQ, per germline. J gave up 1 base and V 2 bases, and 8 bases lay outside the gene matches. The CDR3 spells CASSLGPSGKGTDTQYF. The DNA for the CDR3 is TGCGCCAGCAGCTTAGGACCTAGCGGGAAGGGCACAGATACGCAGTATTTT.

This chain uses TRBV2 with TRBJ2-3; TRBD2 agrees at 7 bases. Looked up from germline, CDR1 is SNHLY and CDR2 is FYNNEI. CDR3 size: 14 residues. Trimming removed 10 bases from V and 8 bases from J; junction bases left unmatched: 15. DNA of the CDR3: TGTGCCAACATCCTACCGGGACTAACGGGTACGCAGTATTTT. It yields the protein CANILPGLTGTQYF.

This chain joins TRBV29-1 and TRBJ2-5, with TRBD1 as a possible D gene (6 bases). V lost 3 bases to trimming and J lost 4 bases, with 12 bases between them. The CDR3 is made up of 13 amino acids. Germline CDR1 is SQVTM and CDR2 is ANQGSEA. The DNA for the CDR3 is TGCAGCGTTGACAGGGGCGCCGGAGAGACCCAGTACTTC. Its translation is CSVDRGAGETQYF.

This rearrangement joins TRBV11-1 to TRBJ2-7; 9 nucleotides align to TRBD1. The germline V gene encodes CDR1 SGHAT and CDR2 FQDESV (reference sequence). This CDR3 is 18 amino acids long. V dropped 3 bases and J dropped 2; count of bases not matched to a gene: 14. In DNA, the CDR3 is TGTGCCAGCAGCTTGGGGACAGGGACTTCTCGCGAGACCTACGAGCAGTACTTC. This translates into CASSLGTGTSRETYEQYF.

The J gene is TRBJ2-1, the V gene TRBV24-1; TRBD1 matches at 9 bases. The J segment lost 10 bases and the V segment lost 3 bases, leaving 12 bases of the junction unmatched. The CDR3 totals 16 residues. CDR1 is KGHDR and CDR2 is SFDVKD in the germline V gene. The CDR3 is CATSDPRGQGFGEQFF. DNA for the CDR3: TGTGCCACCAGTGATCCACGGGGACAGGGCTTCGGGGAGCAGTTCTTC.

This sequence joins TRBV10-3 and TRBJ2-7; D perhaps matches TRBD1 (5 bases). V lost 0 bases and J 1 base, leaving 13 bases between the germline ends. CDR1 ENHRY and CDR2 SYGVKD come from the germline V gene. This CDR3 contains 16 residues. The chain's CDR3 is CAISESVGQGSYEQYF. CDR3 DNA sequence: TGTGCCATCAGTGAGTCGGTGGGTCAGGGTTCCTACGAGCAGTACTTC.

V gene TRBV20-1 combines with J gene TRBJ2-5; 10 nucleotides agree with TRBD1. CDR3 size: 13 residues. V lost 3 bases and J lost 5; bases outside the gene matches: 3. Germline V lookup: CDR1 DFQATT, CDR2 SNEGSKA (reference sequence). In DNA, the CDR3 is TGCAGTGCTAGGACAGGGGGCCACGAGACCCAGTACTTC. Translating gives CSARTGGHETQYF.

In its sample, this clonotype was seen a few times. J is TRBJ2-1 and V is TRBV9, with D unresolved. Per germline, CDR1 SGDLS and CDR2 YYNGEE. With 3 bases removed from V and 12 bases from J, the gap between germline ends came to 16 bases. There are 13 residues in the CDR3. The CDR3 loop reads CASSGQSRPMQFF. Here the CDR3 DNA reads TGTGCCAGCAGCGGACAATCCCGACCTATGCAGTTCTTC.

The chain joins TRBV29-1 to TRBJ2-5; TRBD1 aligns across 7 bases. Germline loops: CDR1 SQVTM, CDR2 ANQGSEA. V lost 5 bases, J lost 5 bases, and 5 bases stayed unmatched. The CDR3 loop spans 12 amino acids. The CDR3 DNA reads as TGCAGCGTTAAACAGGGGCTGGAGACCCAGTACTTC. The encoded protein is CSVKQGLETQYF.

CDR3 amino acids: CASSEIEDSKETQYF. Written as DNA, the CDR3 is TGTGCCAGCAGTGAAATAGAGGACAGCAAAGAGACCCAGTACTTC. The rearrangement uses TRBV6-1 and TRBJ2-5; the D gene is possibly TRBD1 (6 bases). CDR3 length equals 15 residues. V was trimmed by 2 bases and J by 3 bases, leaving 13 bases between them. The V gene's germline CDR1 is MNHNS and CDR2 SASEGT.

This clonotype has at least ten counts. This sequence joins TRBV12-3 or TRBV12-4 and TRBJ1-5; 11 bases match TRBD1. Losses at the gene ends were 6 bases for V and 2 bases for J; bases not matched to a gene: 3. CDR3 size: 15 residues. The CDR3 nucleotides are TGTGCCAGCAGACGGACAGGGGGCGGCAATCAGCCCCAGCATTTT. Encoded protein: CASRRTGGGNQPQHF.

J is TRBJ2-1 and V is TRBV12-3 or TRBV12-4; TRBD1 is a possible D gene (6 bases). CDR3 size: 17 residues. V was shortened by 6 bases and J by 5 bases, with 23 bases between the two germline ends. CDR3 DNA: TGTGCCAGCAGAAAACAGGGAAGGGTCCCGACCAACAATGAGCAGTTCTTC. Its translation: CASRKQGRVPTNNEQFF.

This clonotype was detected a few times. The chain uses TRBV5-5 and TRBJ1-3; D remains unclear. This CDR3 has 16 amino acids. In germline, CDR1 is SGHKS, CDR2 YYEKEE (reference sequence). Trimming stripped 0 bases from V and 0 bases from J, with 10 bases between. The CDR3 bases are TGTGCCAGCAGCTTGGGGACGACCCGCTCTGGAAACACCATATATTTT. This gives the protein CASSLGTTRSGNTIYF.

This clonotype was seen more than once but under ten times. The chain recombines TRBV7-9 with TRBJ2-2; 10 bases align to TRBD1. The CDR3 runs 13 residues. Per the germline V gene, CDR1 is SEHNR and CDR2 is FQNEAQ (reference sequence). Trimming took 10 bases from V and 6 from J; bases not matched to a gene: 5. In DNA, the CDR3 is TGTGCCAACGGGACAGGGGAAGCCGGGGAGCTGTTTTTT. Amino acids: CANGTGEAGELFF.

This clonotype was seen a handful of times. The chain carries TRBV20-1 and TRBJ2-5; D gene unclear. Germline lookup yields CDR1 DFQATT and CDR2 SNEGSKA (reference sequence). This CDR3 region has 13 residues. V dropped 7 bases and J dropped 7 bases, with 19 bases sitting between them. This CDR3 is CSGISPSSGTQYF. The CDR3 nucleotides are TGCAGTGGGATTAGCCCATCATCCGGGACCCAGTACTTC.